One and the same sample provided the 16 T cell receptor beta chains below, sequenced in a study of T cells after posttransplantation cyclophosphamide. Profiled with immunoSEQ multiplex PCR; TCRdb holds only in-frame clones, not every one. This repertoire holds about 37,000 clones, and none appear only once. Sequencing was done on a sample of PBMCs. The receptors were gathered from a man younger than 45 in good health and a related stem cell transplant donor.

This clone was picked up many times. The chain has TRBV11-2 and TRBJ2-6, with D possibly matching TRBD2 (6 bases). Germline loops: CDR1 SGHAT, CDR2 FQNNGV. The CDR3 is 16 amino acids. Trimming took 1 base from V and 4 from J, leaving 11 bases between them. CDR3 DNA: TGTGCCAGCAGCTTAGGGGCGGGGTCGGGGGCCAACGTCCTGACTTTC. Translating gives CASSLGAGSGANVLTF.

This clone came up many times. The chain joins TRBV28 to TRBJ2-7; no definite D call. Germline loops: CDR1 MDHEN, CDR2 SYDVKM. The CDR3 extends over 11 amino acids. The V end was cut by 3 bases, the J end by 4 bases, with 4 bases between. CDR3 residues: CASSFKYEQYF. The CDR3 region has the DNA TGTGCCAGCAGTTTCAAATACGAGCAGTACTTC.

This clone was counted ten times or more. V gene TRBV7-9 combines with J gene TRBJ2-1; D possibly corresponds to TRBD1 (6 bases). CDR1 and CDR2 (germline): SEHNR, FQNEAQ (reference sequence). Trimming shortened V by 4 bases and J by 5 bases, and 9 bases separated the two germline ends. The CDR3 has 13 residues. The DNA for the CDR3 is TGTGCCAGCAGCTCGGACAGTAACAATGAGCAGTTCTTC. The encoded protein is CASSSDSNNEQFF.

The table lists this clone with a few counts. This chain uses TRBV7-3 with TRBJ2-1, with 14 bases fitting TRBD2. CDR3 length: 17 residues. Looked up from germline, CDR1 is SGHTA and CDR2 is FQGTGA. V shed 0 bases, J shed 7 bases, and the junction held 5 bases outside the gene matches. CDR3 nucleotide sequence: TGTGCCAGCAGCTTAACGGGGACTAGCGGGGGTGGAAATGAGCAGTTCTTC. It translates to CASSLTGTSGGGNEQFF.

This clone was seen many times. The chain is built from TRBV12-3 or TRBV12-4 and TRBJ1-2; TRBD1 matches at 9 bases. CDR3 length: 16 amino acids. J was trimmed by 4 bases and V by 7 bases; bases with no gene match: 13. The DNA of the CDR3 is TGTGCCAGCACCCTCTCTCCGGGACAGGGTCTCTATGGCTACACCTTC. It translates to CASTLSPGQGLYGYTF.

This clone has a count of ten or more. The CDR3 loop is CASSMETGTGGKNIQYF. The CDR3 DNA sequence: TGTGCCAGTAGTATGGAAACCGGGACAGGGGGTAAAAACATTCAGTACTTC. The chain has TRBV19 and TRBJ2-4; 11 bases line up with TRBD1. The germline V gene encodes CDR1 LNHDA and CDR2 SQIVND (reference sequence). Germline trimming cut 3 bases from V and 4 bases from J; bases unmatched to any gene: 8. The CDR3 runs to 17 residues.

This clone showed up many times. CDR3 loop: CASRVDTGTEAFF. DNA for the CDR3: TGTGCCAGCAGGGTGGATACGGGCACTGAAGCTTTCTTT. The rearrangement links TRBV12-3 or TRBV12-4 to TRBJ1-1; no definite D call. This CDR3 comprises 13 residues. The germline V and J ends were trimmed by 6 bases and 4 bases, with 12 bases remaining between them.

This clone has at least ten counts. This chain links TRBV19 with TRBJ2-2, with TRBD2 matching 9 bases. This CDR3 contains 15 residues. CDR1 LNHDA and CDR2 SQIVND come from the germline V gene (reference sequence). The junction had 12 bases not matched to a gene; V was cut back by 7 bases and J by 9 bases. The CDR3 loop reads CASTPRAGGIRELFF. As DNA, the CDR3 is TGTGCCAGTACCCCGAGAGCGGGGGGAATCAGGGAGCTGTTTTTT. Using reference TRBV19 and TRBJ2-2 for the parts outside the CDR3, the full variable domain is DGGITQSPKYLFRKEGQNVTLSCEQNLNHDAMYWYRQDPGQGLRLIYYSQIVNDFQKGDIAEGYSVSREKKESFPLTVTSAQKNPTAFYLCASTPRAGGIRELFFGEGSRLTVL.

This clone was seen at least ten times. This sequence joins TRBV7-9 and TRBJ2-3; D remains unclear. Germline loops: CDR1 SEHNR, CDR2 FQNEAQ (reference sequence). CDR3 length: 16 amino acids. The V gene lost 4 bases and the J gene lost 1 base, with 15 bases spanning the gap. The CDR3 loop reads CASSSATFLGTDTQYF. The CDR3 DNA reads as TGTGCCAGCAGCTCCGCGACATTCCTTGGCACAGATACGCAGTATTTT.

In this sample, this clone turned up many times. The chain has TRBV7-6 and TRBJ2-5, with TRBD2 identical over 12 bases. CDR1 and CDR2 (germline): SGHVS, FNYEAQ. There are 14 residues in the CDR3. The junction had 0 bases not matched to a gene; V was cut back by 2 bases and J by 5 bases. DNA of the CDR3: TGTGCCAGCAGCTTACTAGCGGGAGGGGAGACCCAGTACTTC. As protein: CASSLLAGGETQYF.

This clone was found many times. The rearrangement joins TRBV12-3 or TRBV12-4 to TRBJ2-7; 8 bases are shared with TRBD2. The CDR3 totals 14 residues. Unmatched junction bases numbered 8, after V lost 6 bases and J lost 4 bases. CDR3 bases: TGTGCCAGCAGCCTTCGGGGGGGCTCGTACGAGCAGTACTTC. Translation gives CASSLRGGSYEQYF.

This clone was found many times. CDR3 nucleotides: TGTGCCAGCTCACCTAGGACAGGCGTGAATAATTCACCCCTCCACTTT. This gives the protein CASSPRTGVNNSPLHF. V gene TRBV18 combines with J gene TRBJ1-6; 7 nucleotides align to TRBD1. The CDR3 has 16 amino acids. Germline trimming cut 3 bases from V and 5 bases from J; bases unmatched to any gene: 7. Germline V gene lookup returns CDR1 KGHSH and CDR2 LQKENI.

This clone was detected ten times or more. V usage is TRBV4-1 and J usage is TRBJ2-7, with a possible D match to TRBD2 (6 bases). The germline V gene encodes CDR1 MGHRA and CDR2 YSYEKL. Deletions cut 1 base from V and 0 bases from J, with 16 bases between. The CDR3 loop spans 17 amino acids. CDR3 sequence: CASSQALQLGGSYEQYF. For the CDR3, the DNA is TGCGCCAGCAGCCAAGCCCTACAGTTGGGGGGCTCCTACGAGCAGTACTTC.

In this sample, this clone turned up many times. J is TRBJ1-5 and V is TRBV6-5; weak D call: TRBD1 (5 bases). Germline CDR1 reads MNHEY; CDR2 reads SVGAGI. This CDR3 has 14 residues. Deletions cut 1 base from V and 2 bases from J, with 6 bases between. CDR3 residues: CASSYWGGNQPQHF. CDR3 coding DNA: TGTGCCAGCAGTTACTGGGGGGGCAATCAGCCCCAGCATTTT.

There are many counts of this clone. The chain combines TRBV5-6 with TRBJ1-5, with D unclear. Deletions cut 1 base from V and 8 bases from J, with 10 bases between. Germline V CDR1 and CDR2: SGHDT, YYEEEE. The CDR3 totals 13 residues. The CDR3 coding sequence is TGTGCCAGCAGCTTGACGGCCGGGGAGCCCCAGCATTTT. It specifies CASSLTAGEPQHF.

This clone has ten or more counts. The chain employs TRBV2 and TRBJ2-1; 11 bases fit TRBD2. Per germline, CDR1 SNHLY and CDR2 FYNNEI. V shed 7 bases, J shed 10 bases, and the junction held 9 bases outside the gene matches. CDR3 length: 14 residues. CDR3 coding DNA: TGTGCCAGCATGATAGCGGGGGGGGATCGAGAGCAGTTCTTC. Amino acid sequence: CASMIAGGDREQFF.